This T cell receptor (beta chain) is drawn from a study of shared clonotypes between healthy human individuals. Study-wide background: Each donor's CD8 memory used one plate, CD8 naive two, each CD4 subset three.

The V gene end was trimmed by 6 bases and the J gene end by 8 bases; junction bases not matched to a gene: 7. CDR3 length: 13 residues. Looked up from germline, CDR1 is LNHDA and CDR2 is SQIVND (reference sequence). Original processing methods: Filtering differed because ImmunoSEQ produced junction-only sequences that carried no quality scores. Only in-frame clones appear in the TCRdb table, and some are missing; sequencing was by immunoSEQ multiplex PCR. Clone size and V and J calls were adopted from that table, with D and trimming inferred from the DNA. The table has about 1.1 million clones, about four fifths seen once. A CD45RA+ naive subset and a CD45RA-negative memory subset were split from CD4+ cells. This clone came up once.

The sequenced sample was memory CD4+ T cells from PBMCs. Subset reported: CD45RA-negative fraction. V and J are TRBV19 and TRBJ2-5, with 9 bases that match TRBD1. This TCR was recovered from a man younger than 35 in good health. Some clones in this sample may be carry-over from other donors' samples. The CDR3 sequence: CASSDGTGRTQYF. The CDR3 nucleotides are TGTGCCAGTAGCGACGGGACAGGGCGTACCCAGTACTTC.